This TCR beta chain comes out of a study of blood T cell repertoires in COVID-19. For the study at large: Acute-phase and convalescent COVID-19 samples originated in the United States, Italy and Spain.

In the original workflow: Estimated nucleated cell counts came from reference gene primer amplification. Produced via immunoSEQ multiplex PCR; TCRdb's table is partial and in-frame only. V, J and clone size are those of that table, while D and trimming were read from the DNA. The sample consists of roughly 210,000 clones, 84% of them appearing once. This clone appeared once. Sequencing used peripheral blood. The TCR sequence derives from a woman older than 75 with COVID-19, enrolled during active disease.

The CDR3 region has the DNA TGTGCCAGCAGCTTGGTAGGGGGGGGCACTGAAGCTTTCTTT. As protein: CASSLVGGGTEAFF. This chain joins TRBV5-4 and TRBJ1-1; TRBD1 is a possible D gene (6 bases). This CDR3 region has 14 residues. V gave up 0 bases and J gave up 4 bases, with 10 bases separating them. Germline-derived CDR1 and CDR2 are SGHNT and YYREEE (reference sequence).